This T cell receptor beta chain is drawn from a study of T cells in Graves' hyperthyroidism and ophthalmopathy. This clonotype was observed at least ten times. TCR beta CDR3 regions were amplified from RNA transcripts. HTBI primers drove first-round RT-PCR of the TCR CDR3. TCRdb re-called the multiplex PCR reads with MiXCR, one entry per CDR3 protein. The sample includes 250,000 to 300,000 distinct CDR3 sequences, less than 15% seen only once; the top ten take roughly 14%. Germline CDR1 reads LGHDT; CDR2 reads YNNKEL (reference sequence). The J segment lost 1 base and the V segment lost 3 bases, leaving 5 bases of the junction unmatched. This CDR3 has 16 residues.

Input material: blood. The V call is TRBV3-1, the J call TRBJ2-7; 11 bases are shared with TRBD2. The TCR sequence derives from a woman aged 40 to 50 with Graves' hyperthyroidism that later progressed to Graves' ophthalmopathy. This chain's CDR3 is CASSHPRTSGSYEQYF. The CDR3, as DNA: TGTGCCAGCAGCCATCCGCGGACTAGCGGGTCCTACGAGCAGTACTTC.